This T cell receptor beta chain was retrieved from a study of T-cell reconstitution after alpha-beta-depleted transplantation in children. V gave up 5 bases and J gave up 12 bases, with 14 bases separating them. The CDR3 is 12 amino acids. CDR1 is MNHEY, CDR2 SMNVEV, per germline (reference sequence). A TCRbeta library incorporating unique molecular identifiers was prepared. Via MiXCR, TCRdb re-called the PCR reads, giving one row per CDR3 protein. The table lists around 530,000 distinct CDR3 sequences, 30% to 35% of them singletons, with 2% to 3% in the top ten. This clonotype was seen ten or more times.

The receptor was isolated from a human donor who donated a stem cell graft to a child with aplastic anemia. The rearrangement joins TRBV27 to TRBJ2-1, with no clear D. This sample comprised PBMCs from the stem cell graft donor, obtained from the stem cell graft. The CDR3 here is CASSTIPLRQFF. CDR3 nucleotides: TGTGCCAGCAGTACTATACCCCTGAGGCAGTTCTTC.